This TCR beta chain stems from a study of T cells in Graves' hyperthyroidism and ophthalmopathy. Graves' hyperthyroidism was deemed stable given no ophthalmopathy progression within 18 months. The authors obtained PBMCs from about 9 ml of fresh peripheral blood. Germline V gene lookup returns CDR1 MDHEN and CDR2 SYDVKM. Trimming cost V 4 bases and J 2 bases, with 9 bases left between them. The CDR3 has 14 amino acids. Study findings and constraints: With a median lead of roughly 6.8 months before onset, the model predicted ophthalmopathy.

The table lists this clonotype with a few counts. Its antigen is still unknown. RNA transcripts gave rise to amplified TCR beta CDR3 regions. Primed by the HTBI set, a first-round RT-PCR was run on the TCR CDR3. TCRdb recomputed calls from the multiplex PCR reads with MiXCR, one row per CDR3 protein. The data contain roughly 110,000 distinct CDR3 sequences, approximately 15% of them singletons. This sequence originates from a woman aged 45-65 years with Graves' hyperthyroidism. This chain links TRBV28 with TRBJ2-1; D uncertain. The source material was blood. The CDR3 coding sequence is TGTGCCAGCAGTTGGTCTCAGCCCTACAATGAGCAGTTCTTC. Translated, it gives CASSWSQPYNEQFF.